This TCR beta chain was recorded in a study of T cells in Graves' hyperthyroidism and ophthalmopathy. This clonotype has at least ten counts. The antigen is not known. V was trimmed by 1 base and J by 6 bases, leaving 10 bases between them. This CDR3 has 13 amino acids. Looked up from germline, CDR1 is SEHNR and CDR2 is FQNEAQ (reference sequence). Points from the study as a whole: It was a median about seven months before onset that the model predicted ophthalmopathy.

From RNA transcripts, TCR beta CDR3 regions were amplified. The TCR CDR3 was amplified in a first-round RT-PCR using the HTBI primer set. TCRdb fed the multiplex PCR reads into MiXCR, producing one record per CDR3 protein. Among about 420,000 distinct CDR3 sequences listed, around 13% were seen once. Over 18 months, lack of ophthalmopathy progression marked Graves' hyperthyroidism as stable. Patients aged 18 to 65 with hyperthyroidism were newly diagnosed, with duration under 2 months. The TCR comes from a woman between 18 and 29 years old with Graves' hyperthyroidism. Sequenced sample: blood. The chain joins TRBV7-9 to TRBJ2-7, with D possibly being TRBD2 (6 bases). CDR3 sequence: CASSLGGGTEQYF. As DNA, the CDR3 is TGTGCCAGCAGCTTAGGCGGCGGGACCGAGCAGTACTTC.